This TCR beta chain was sequenced in a study of blood T cell repertoires in COVID-19. Study at large: There were acute and convalescent COVID-19 samples, and they came from the United States, Italy and Spain.

Authors' data handling: From reference gene primer amplification, estimates of nucleated cell counts were derived. The table came from immunoSEQ multiplex PCR; TCRdb's copy has only in-frame clones and leaves some out. For V, J and clone size, that table is used; D and trimming come from the DNA. The data show under 200,000 clones, with approximately 81% seen just once and approximately 8% held by the top ten. The study assigned cohorts using participant-reported clinical history. Among Cohort 3 donors, those recovered had two negative PCRs, clearance, or symptom resolution. This CDR3 region has 16 residues. Deletions cut 2 bases from V and 0 bases from J, with 13 bases between. CDR1 and CDR2 (germline): MNHEY, SVGAGI.

The specimen was PBMCs or T cells enriched from blood (not recorded which). The chain combines TRBV6-5 with TRBJ1-1, with a possible D match to TRBD1 (5 bases). This sequence originates from a woman aged 45-65 years who had recovered from COVID-19. The CDR3, as DNA: TGTGCCAGCAGTTACCGCCCCGACAGCCTGAACACTGAAGCTTTCTTT. The encoded protein is CASSYRPDSLNTEAFF.